Listed below are T cell receptor beta chains from one sample, sequenced in a study of T cells in Graves' hyperthyroidism and ophthalmopathy. In TCRdb, the multiplex PCR reads were re-called with MiXCR into one record per CDR3 protein. The sample lists roughly 630,000 distinct CDR3 sequences; about 15% were seen once. Material for sequencing was blood. The receptors were sampled from a woman younger than 45 with Graves' hyperthyroidism. The conserved cysteine and the conserved F or W are not part of the CDR3 here. The order of the fields is CDR3 protein, V gene, clone size. Expanded clones are given a class, and other clones once, few, many or no size at all.

cdr3_aa: AWSPGWDEKLF
v_call: TRBV30
clone_size: few

cdr3_aa: SATGDTQY
v_call: TRBV20-1
clone_size: few

cdr3_aa: ASSLENRGHAF
v_call: TRBV7-9
clone_size: .

cdr3_aa: ASLQGNEQY
v_call: TRBV2
clone_size: many

cdr3_aa: ASSDWGSSKQF
v_call: TRBV28
clone_size: .

cdr3_aa: ASSFTPTPGNIQY
v_call: TRBV7-2
clone_size: few

cdr3_aa: ASSARTGSTNTGELF
v_call: TRBV19
clone_size: .

cdr3_aa: ASSLSRGAEGGTDTQY
v_call: TRBV27
clone_size: .

cdr3_aa: ASSQDPTSYEQY
v_call: TRBV3-1
clone_size: many

cdr3_aa: ASNPQNTEAF
v_call: TRBV2
clone_size: many

cdr3_aa: AIRGLAGPNSTDTQY
v_call: TRBV10-3
clone_size: .

cdr3_aa: ASRDGQETQY
v_call: TRBV6-1
clone_size: .

cdr3_aa: ATSRGWDRGTDTQY
v_call: TRBV15
clone_size: many

cdr3_aa: ATSDIRKGSSTDTQY
v_call: TRBV24-1
clone_size: .

cdr3_aa: ASSPFGAVNSPLH
v_call: TRBV28
clone_size: many

cdr3_aa: SANPGSGPGAYEQY
v_call: TRBV20-1
clone_size: once

cdr3_aa: ATSRGEVRDHCEQY
v_call: TRBV15
clone_size: many

cdr3_aa: SAALAEPSTDTQY
v_call: TRBV20-1
clone_size: .

cdr3_aa: SARGIRADNEQF
v_call: TRBV20-1
clone_size: few

cdr3_aa: ACRDRQTGGYT
v_call: TRBV6-1
clone_size: few

cdr3_aa: ASSLATSSGRKQY
v_call: TRBV28
clone_size: few

cdr3_aa: SAKTGNQPQH
v_call: TRBV20-1
clone_size: once

cdr3_aa: SARDRGRTYEQY
v_call: TRBV20-1
clone_size: many

cdr3_aa: SARLGTGVGYGYT
v_call: TRBV20-1
clone_size: .

cdr3_aa: ASRNEGTGGLGGELF
v_call: TRBV19
clone_size: .

cdr3_aa: ASSLGRQGAQETQY
v_call: TRBV12-3/TRBV12-4
clone_size: many

cdr3_aa: ASSPSSGTKETQY
v_call: TRBV7-8
clone_size: many

cdr3_aa: SVEFPSQPATEAF
v_call: TRBV29-1
clone_size: many

cdr3_aa: SSLENAEAF
v_call: TRBV29-1
clone_size: .

cdr3_aa: ASSLPGTPYLNEQF
v_call: TRBV12-3/TRBV12-4
clone_size: few

cdr3_aa: SARGSAGWDYEQY
v_call: TRBV20-1
clone_size: many

cdr3_aa: ASSERGGNYGYT
v_call: TRBV6-1
clone_size: many

cdr3_aa: ASSPLTGPHNYGYT
v_call: TRBV7-2
clone_size: many

cdr3_aa: AWSPVRALNQPQH
v_call: TRBV30
clone_size: many

cdr3_aa: ASSLTSGSSHEQY
v_call: TRBV7-2
clone_size: many

cdr3_aa: ASSLPLGLAGVVGELF
v_call: TRBV12-3/TRBV12-4
clone_size: few

cdr3_aa: ASSERLAGLLGEY
v_call: TRBV6-1
clone_size: many

cdr3_aa: ASSLEFHRPSSYEQY
v_call: TRBV13
clone_size: few

cdr3_aa: ASSEGLAGAYNEQF
v_call: TRBV2
clone_size: few

cdr3_aa: ASSEARSGGAWPYNEQF
v_call: TRBV7-2
clone_size: many

cdr3_aa: AWRAGAAARGGYT
v_call: TRBV30
clone_size: many

cdr3_aa: SVARGTEAF
v_call: TRBV29-1
clone_size: few

cdr3_aa: ASRLNTGELF
v_call: TRBV6-1
clone_size: many

cdr3_aa: ASSNPPGSLDAF
v_call: TRBV6-1
clone_size: few

cdr3_aa: ASSIKLRIAGVSDTQY
v_call: TRBV19
clone_size: .

cdr3_aa: ASGRSGTEQF
v_call: TRBV12-5
clone_size: .

cdr3_aa: ASSSTGASRPQH
v_call: TRBV6-2/TRBV6-3
clone_size: .

cdr3_aa: ASSFPPGSTDTQY
v_call: TRBV28
clone_size: many

cdr3_aa: AISEKLAGYEQY
v_call: TRBV10-3
clone_size: many